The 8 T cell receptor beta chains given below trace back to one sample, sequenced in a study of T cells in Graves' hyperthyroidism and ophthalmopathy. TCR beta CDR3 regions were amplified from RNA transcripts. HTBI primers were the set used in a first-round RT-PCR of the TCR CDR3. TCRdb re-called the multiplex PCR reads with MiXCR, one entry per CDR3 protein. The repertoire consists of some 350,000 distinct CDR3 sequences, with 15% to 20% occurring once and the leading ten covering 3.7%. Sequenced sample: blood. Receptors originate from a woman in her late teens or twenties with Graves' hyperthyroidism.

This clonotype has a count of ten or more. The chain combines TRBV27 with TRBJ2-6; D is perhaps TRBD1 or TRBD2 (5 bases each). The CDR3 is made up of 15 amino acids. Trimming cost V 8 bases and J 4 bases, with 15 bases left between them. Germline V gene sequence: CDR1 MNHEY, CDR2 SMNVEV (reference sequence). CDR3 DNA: TGTGCCAGCCAGCCATGGGGGAGAGGGGCCAACGTCCTGACTTTC. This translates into CASQPWGRGANVLTF. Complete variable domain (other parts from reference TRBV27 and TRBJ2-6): EAQVTQNPRYLITVTGKKLTVTCSQNMNHEYMSWYRQDPGLGLRQIYYSMNVEVTDKGDVPEGYKVSRKEKRNFPLILESPSPNQTSLYFCASQPWGRGANVLTFGAGSRLTVL.

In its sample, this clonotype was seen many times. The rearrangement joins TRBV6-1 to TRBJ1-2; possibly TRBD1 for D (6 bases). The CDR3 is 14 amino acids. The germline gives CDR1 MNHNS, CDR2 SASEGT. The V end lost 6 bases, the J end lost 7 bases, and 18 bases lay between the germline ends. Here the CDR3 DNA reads TGTGCCAGCAGCCCCAACCCCAGGGGTTCTGGCTACACCTTC. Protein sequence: CASSPNPRGSGYTF.

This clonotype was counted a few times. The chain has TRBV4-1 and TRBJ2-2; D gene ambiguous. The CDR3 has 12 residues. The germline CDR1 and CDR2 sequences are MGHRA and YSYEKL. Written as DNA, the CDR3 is TGCGCTATTCCCCTGGTGGTCGGGGAGCTGTTTTTT. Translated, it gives CAIPLVVGELFF.

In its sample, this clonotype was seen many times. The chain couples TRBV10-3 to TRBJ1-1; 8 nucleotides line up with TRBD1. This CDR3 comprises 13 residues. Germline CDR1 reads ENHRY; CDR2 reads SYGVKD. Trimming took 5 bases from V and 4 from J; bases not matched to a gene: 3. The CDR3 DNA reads TGTGCCATCAGTTCGGACAGGGCCACTGAAGCTTTCTTT. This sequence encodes CAISSDRATEAFF.

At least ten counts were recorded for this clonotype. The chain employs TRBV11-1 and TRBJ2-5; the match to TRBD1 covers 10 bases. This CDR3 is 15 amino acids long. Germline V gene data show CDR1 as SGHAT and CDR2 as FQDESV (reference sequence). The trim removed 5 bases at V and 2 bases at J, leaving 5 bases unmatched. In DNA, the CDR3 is TGTGCCAGCAGCAATCCGGGACAGGGGCAAGAGACCCAGTACTTC. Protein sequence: CASSNPGQGQETQYF.

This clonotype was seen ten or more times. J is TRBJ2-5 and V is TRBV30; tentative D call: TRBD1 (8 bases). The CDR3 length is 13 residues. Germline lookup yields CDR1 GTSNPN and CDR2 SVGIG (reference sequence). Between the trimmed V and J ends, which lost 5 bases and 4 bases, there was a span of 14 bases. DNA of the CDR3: TGTGCCTGGGGACAGGGCGGGAGAGAGACCCAGTACTTC. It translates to CAWGQGGRETQYF.

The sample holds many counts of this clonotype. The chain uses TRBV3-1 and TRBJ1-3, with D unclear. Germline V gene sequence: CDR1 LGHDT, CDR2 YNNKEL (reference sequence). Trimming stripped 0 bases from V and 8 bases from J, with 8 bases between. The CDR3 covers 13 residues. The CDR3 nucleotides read TGTGCCAGCAGCCAAGACGGAATGGACACCATATATTTT. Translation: CASSQDGMDTIYF.

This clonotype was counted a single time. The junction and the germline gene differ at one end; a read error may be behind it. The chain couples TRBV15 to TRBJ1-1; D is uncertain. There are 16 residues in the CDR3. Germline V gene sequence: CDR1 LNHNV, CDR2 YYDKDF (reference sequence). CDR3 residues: CATTTSFNLMNTDAFF. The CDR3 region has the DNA TGTGCCACGACGACAAGTTTTAACCTCATGAACACTGATGCTTTCTTT. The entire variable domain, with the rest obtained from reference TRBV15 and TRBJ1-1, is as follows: DAMVIQNPRYQVTQFGKPVTLSCSQTLNHNVMYWYQQKSSQAPKLLFHYYDKDFNNEADTPDNFQSRRPNTSFCFLDIRSPGLGDTAMYLCATTTSFNLMNTDAFFGQGTRLTVV.